The clone carrying this T cell receptor beta chain was seen more than once but under ten times. The antigen is not known. 13 Jbeta primers and 60 Vbeta primers were used for the PCR. Only in-frame clones appear in the TCRdb table, and some are missing; sequencing was by immunoSEQ multiplex PCR. The sample contains over 85,000 clones, around four fifths of which appear only once. This sample is drawn from a study of cytomegalovirus exposure and HLA in healthy donors. Germline CDR1 is MNHEY and CDR2 is SVGAGI. This CDR3 has 15 amino acids. V trimming: 7 bases; J trimming: 4 bases; junction bases outside the gene matches: 4. Overall study findings and caveats: A later analysis revealed that TCR association rates differed between HLA loci, peaking at DRB1 and bottoming out at HLA-C.

The rearrangement uses TRBV6-5 and TRBJ2-1, with TRBD2 identical over 13 bases. The clonotype originates from a female donor in good health and CMV-seropositive. Specimen: PBMCs. CDR3 bases: TGTGCCAGCATGGGGGGACTAGCGGGGTACAATGAGCAGTTCTTC. As protein: CASMGGLAGYNEQFF.